This T cell receptor beta chain derives from a study of T cell responses to AZD1222 COVID-19 vaccine. The assay was immunoSEQ multiplex PCR, and TCRdb's table has in-frame clones only and misses some. The profile shows roughly 150,000 clones, 70% to 90% of them singletons. The CDR3 totals 15 residues. V was shortened by 2 bases and J by 0 bases, with 10 bases between the two germline ends. Germline CDR1 reads MNHEY; CDR2 reads SMNVEV (reference sequence). The sequences come from peripheral blood, collected on day 0 of AZD1222 vaccination. The sequence came from an adult in good health. J is TRBJ1-1 and V is TRBV27; D call uncertain. The CDR3 sequence is CASSLSPTVNTEAFF. The CDR3 nucleotides read TGTGCCAGCAGTTTAAGTCCAACCGTGAACACTGAAGCTTTCTTT.